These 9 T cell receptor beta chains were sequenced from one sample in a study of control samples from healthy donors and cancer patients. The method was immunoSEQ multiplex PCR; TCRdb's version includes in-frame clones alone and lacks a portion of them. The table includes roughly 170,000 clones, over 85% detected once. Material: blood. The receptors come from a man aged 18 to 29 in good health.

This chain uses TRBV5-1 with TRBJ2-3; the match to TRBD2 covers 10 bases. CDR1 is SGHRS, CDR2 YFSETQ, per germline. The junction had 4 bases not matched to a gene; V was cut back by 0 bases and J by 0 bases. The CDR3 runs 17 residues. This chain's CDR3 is CASSLGLAGVSTDTQYF. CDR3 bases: TGCGCCAGCAGCTTGGGTCTAGCGGGGGTAAGCACAGATACGCAGTATTTT.

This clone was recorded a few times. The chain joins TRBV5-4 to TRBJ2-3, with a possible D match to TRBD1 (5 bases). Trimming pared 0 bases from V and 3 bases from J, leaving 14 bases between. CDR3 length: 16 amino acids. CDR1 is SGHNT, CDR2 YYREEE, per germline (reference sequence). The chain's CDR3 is CASSLAPRVVTDTQYF. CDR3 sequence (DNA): TGTGCCAGCAGCTTGGCCCCCAGGGTTGTAACAGATACGCAGTATTTT.

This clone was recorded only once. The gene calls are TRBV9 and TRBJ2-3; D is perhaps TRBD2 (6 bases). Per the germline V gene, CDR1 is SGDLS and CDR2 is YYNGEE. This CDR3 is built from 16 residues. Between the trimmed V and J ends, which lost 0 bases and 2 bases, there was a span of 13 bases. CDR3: CASSVVAGLSTDTQYF. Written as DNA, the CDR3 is TGTGCCAGCAGCGTAGTGGCGGGACTGTCCACAGATACGCAGTATTTT. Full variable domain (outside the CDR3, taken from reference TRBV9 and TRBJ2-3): DSGVTQTPKHLITATGQRVTLRCSPRSGDLSVYWYQQSLDQGLQFLIQYYNGEERAKGNILERFSAQQFPDLHSELNLSSLELGDSALYFCASSVVAGLSTDTQYFGPGTRLTVL.

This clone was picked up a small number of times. CDR3 DNA sequence: TGTGCCAGCAGTTATTTAGCGGGGGGGGGCACAGATACGCAGTATTTT. Translated: CASSYLAGGGTDTQYF. The chain combines TRBV6-5 with TRBJ2-3; 11 nucleotides agree with TRBD2. V dropped 3 bases and J dropped 1; count of bases not matched to a gene: 3. Per germline, CDR1 MNHEY and CDR2 SVGAGI. The CDR3 runs 16 residues.

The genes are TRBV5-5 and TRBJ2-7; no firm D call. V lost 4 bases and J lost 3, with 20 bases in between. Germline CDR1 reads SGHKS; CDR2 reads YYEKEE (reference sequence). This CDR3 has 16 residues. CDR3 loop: CASSRDISMALYEQYF. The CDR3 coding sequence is TGTGCCAGCAGCCGCGACATCTCAATGGCCCTCTACGAGCAGTACTTC.

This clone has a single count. CDR3 in DNA: TGTGCCAGCAGTGACAAAAATAGCAATCAGCCCCAGCATTTT. Encoded protein: CASSDKNSNQPQHF. V and J are TRBV2 and TRBJ1-5, with D unclear. V lost 3 bases to trimming and J lost 0 bases, with 6 bases between them. The CDR3 spans 14 residues. CDR1 and CDR2 (germline): SNHLY, FYNNEI.

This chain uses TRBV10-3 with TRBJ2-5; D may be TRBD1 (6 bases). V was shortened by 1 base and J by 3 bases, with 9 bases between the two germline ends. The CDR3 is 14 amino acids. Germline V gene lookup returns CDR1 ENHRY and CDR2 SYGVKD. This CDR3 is CAISEFTGKETQYF. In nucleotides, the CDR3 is TGTGCCATCAGTGAGTTCACAGGGAAAGAGACCCAGTACTTC.

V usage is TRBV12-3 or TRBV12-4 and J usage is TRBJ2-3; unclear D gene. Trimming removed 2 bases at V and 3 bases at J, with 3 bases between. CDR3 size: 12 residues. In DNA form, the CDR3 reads TGTGCCAGCAGTTTACGGACAGATACGCAGTATTTT. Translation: CASSLRTDTQYF.

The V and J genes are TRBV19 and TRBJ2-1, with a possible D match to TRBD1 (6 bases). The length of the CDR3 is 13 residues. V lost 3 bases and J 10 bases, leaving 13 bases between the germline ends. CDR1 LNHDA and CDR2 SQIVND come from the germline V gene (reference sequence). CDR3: CASSIRGSLEQFF. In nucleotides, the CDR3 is TGTGCCAGTAGTATCAGGGGCTCCCTAGAGCAGTTCTTC.